The 32 T cell receptor beta chains given below trace back to one sample, sequenced in a study of cytomegalovirus exposure and HLA in healthy donors. The PCR ran on 60 Vbeta and 13 Jbeta primers. The data were produced by immunoSEQ multiplex PCR, yet TCRdb's version contains in-frame clones alone and is incomplete. The table records some 180,000 clones, 65% to 85% of them present only once. The source material was PBMCs. The receptors derive from a female donor in good health and CMV-seronegative.

This clone was seen just once. V is TRBV7-9 and J is TRBJ1-4, with 7 bases fitting TRBD1. Germline V gene sequence: CDR1 SEHNR, CDR2 FQNEAQ (reference sequence). V shed 7 bases, J shed 1 base, and the junction held 6 bases outside the gene matches. CDR3 length equals 15 residues. The CDR3 loop reads CASIQTGVTNEKLFF. The CDR3 region has the DNA TGTGCCAGCATACAAACAGGGGTAACTAATGAAAAACTGTTTTTT.

The chain combines TRBV6-5 with TRBJ1-5; a possible D gene is TRBD1 (5 bases). From germline, CDR1 is MNHEY and CDR2 SVGAGI. Trimming pared 2 bases from V and 7 bases from J, leaving 12 bases between. This CDR3 is built from 14 residues. CDR3 loop: CASSYGGEKQPQHF. The CDR3 DNA reads as TGTGCCAGCAGTTACGGGGGGGAGAAGCAGCCCCAGCATTTT.

This clone was found a few times. The J gene is TRBJ2-1, the V gene TRBV9; 12 nucleotides line up with TRBD2. Germline V gene lookup returns CDR1 SGDLS and CDR2 YYNGEE. J gave up 5 bases and V 4 bases, and 4 bases lay outside the gene matches. The CDR3 covers 15 residues. The CDR3 loop reads CASSPRTSGNNEQFF. The DNA of the CDR3 is TGTGCCAGCAGCCCCCGGACTAGCGGGAACAATGAGCAGTTCTTC. Looking up the rest from reference TRBV9 and TRBJ2-1 gives the full variable domain: DSGVTQTPKHLITATGQRVTLRCSPRSGDLSVYWYQQSLDQGLQFLIQYYNGEERAKGNILERFSAQQFPDLHSELNLSSLELGDSALYFCASSPRTSGNNEQFFGPGTRLTVL.

V and J are TRBV19 and TRBJ1-2; weak D call: TRBD1 (5 bases). The germline CDR1 and CDR2 sequences are LNHDA and SQIVND (reference sequence). The ends were cut back, 9 bases at V and 8 bases at J, with 22 bases in the middle. The length of the CDR3 is 14 residues. Here the CDR3 DNA reads TGTGCCAGCAAATTGGTCGCGCAGGGTTTCGGCTACACCTTC. Amino acid sequence: CASKLVAQGFGYTF. The whole variable domain, filled in from reference TRBV19 and TRBJ1-2, reads DGGITQSPKYLFRKEGQNVTLSCEQNLNHDAMYWYRQDPGQGLRLIYYSQIVNDFQKGDIAEGYSVSREKKESFPLTVTSAQKNPTAFYLCASKLVAQGFGYTFGSGTRLTVV.

This rearrangement joins TRBV5-1 to TRBJ2-1, with 11 bases matching TRBD2. The CDR3 runs to 17 residues. Unmatched junction bases numbered 13, after V lost 4 bases and J lost 7 bases. The germline V gene has CDR1 SGHRS and CDR2 YFSETQ. CDR3 loop: CASSAHILAGVLNEQFF. The CDR3 DNA sequence: TGCGCCAGCAGCGCACATATACTAGCGGGGGTTTTAAATGAGCAGTTCTTC.

The chain uses TRBV11-3 and TRBJ2-3; the D is unclear. Trimming took 1 base from V and 2 from J, leaving 7 bases between them. The CDR3 is 14 residues long. The V gene's germline CDR1 is SGHNT and CDR2 YENEEA. The CDR3 reads CASSLALTTDTQYF. The CDR3 DNA sequence: TGTGCCAGCAGCTTAGCACTAACCACAGATACGCAGTATTTT.

The chain has TRBV4-2 and TRBJ2-1, with D possibly TRBD2 on 6 matching bases. This CDR3 has 17 amino acids. From germline, CDR1 is LGHNA and CDR2 YNFKEQ. The V and J ends lost 0 bases and 4 bases respectively, with 16 bases between them. The CDR3: CASSQDFLATNYNEQFF. DNA of the CDR3: TGTGCCAGCAGCCAAGATTTCCTAGCGACCAATTACAATGAGCAGTTCTTC.

The genes are TRBV7-3 and TRBJ2-1, with 7 bases matching TRBD1. Germline V gene sequence: CDR1 SGHTA, CDR2 FQGTGA. Germline trimming cut 4 bases from V and 1 base from J; bases unmatched to any gene: 4. CDR3 length: 15 amino acids. Written as DNA, the CDR3 is TGTGCCAGCAGCTCTCACAGGGGTTCCTACAATGAGCAGTTCTTC. This codes for CASSSHRGSYNEQFF.

This clone was observed a handful of times. The genes are TRBV7-9 and TRBJ1-1; the D is unclear. Per germline, CDR1 SEHNR and CDR2 FQNEAQ (reference sequence). The CDR3 is 15 amino acids. The germline V and J ends were trimmed by 4 bases and 4 bases, with 16 bases remaining between them. CDR3 sequence: CASSYSTVRGTEAFF. The CDR3 bases are TGTGCCAGCAGCTACTCCACGGTCCGAGGCACTGAAGCTTTCTTT.

The chain joins TRBV11-2 to TRBJ2-1, with D possibly matching TRBD2 (5 bases). Trimming pared 8 bases from V and 0 bases from J, leaving 14 bases between. The CDR3 loop spans 15 amino acids. Looked up from germline, CDR1 is SGHAT and CDR2 is FQNNGV. The CDR3 bases are TGTGCCAGCGTAAAGGGAGCGGCCTCCTACAATGAGCAGTTCTTC. Protein product: CASVKGAASYNEQFF.

The rearrangement joins TRBV5-1 to TRBJ1-4, with D possibly being TRBD1 (5 bases). Germline CDR1 SGHRS, CDR2 YFSETQ. Trimming shortened V by 5 bases and J by 3 bases, and 14 bases separated the two germline ends. There are 15 residues in the CDR3. As DNA, the CDR3 is TGCGCCAGCAGGAACTCAGGGAAGGCTAATGAAAAACTGTTTTTT. Translated: CASRNSGKANEKLFF.

This chain joins TRBV30 and TRBJ2-1, with 7 bases that match TRBD2. Trimming took 0 bases from V and 9 from J; bases not matched to a gene: 2. This CDR3 has 12 amino acids. Germline V lookup: CDR1 GTSNPN, CDR2 SVGIG (reference sequence). The CDR3 DNA reads TGTGCCTGGAGTGTCCGCGGGGGTGAGCAGTTCTTC. This gives the protein CAWSVRGGEQFF.

The J gene is TRBJ1-5, the V gene TRBV5-1, with D tentatively TRBD1 (5 bases). V shed 5 bases and J shed 6 bases, with 12 bases lying between them. CDR3 length: 13 amino acids. Germline values: CDR1 SGHRS, CDR2 YFSETQ. CDR3 sequence reads: CASSKDTGQPQHF. The CDR3 nucleotides are TGCGCCAGCAGTAAGGACACTGGTCAGCCCCAGCATTTT.

V gene TRBV5-1 combines with J gene TRBJ1-2; 8 bases are shared with TRBD1. Trimming removed 0 bases from V and 7 bases from J; junction bases left unmatched: 11. CDR3 length: 16 amino acids. Looked up from germline, CDR1 is SGHRS and CDR2 is YFSETQ. The CDR3 region is CASSLAWGQVSSGYTF. CDR3 coding DNA: TGCGCCAGCAGCTTGGCATGGGGACAGGTTTCTTCTGGCTACACCTTC.

The chain recombines TRBV27 with TRBJ2-1, with D perhaps TRBD2 (6 bases). Trimming took 6 bases from V and 4 from J, leaving 16 bases between them. This CDR3 is 15 amino acids long. Germline lookup yields CDR1 MNHEY and CDR2 SMNVEV (reference sequence). CDR3 DNA: TGTGCCAGCAGATCCGGGTGGAGGGCGTACAATGAGCAGTTCTTC. This codes for CASRSGWRAYNEQFF.

The chain links TRBV18 to TRBJ2-3, with D perhaps TRBD2 (5 bases). The CDR3 consists of 16 residues. Trimming left V 2 bases short and J 1 base short, with 13 bases between. From germline, CDR1 is KGHSH and CDR2 LQKENI. The CDR3 loop reads CASSPTRVHGTDTQYF. DNA of the CDR3: TGTGCCAGCTCACCAACGAGGGTTCATGGCACAGATACGCAGTATTTT.

This clone has a handful of counts. The V and J genes are TRBV15 and TRBJ2-1; TRBD2 agrees at 14 bases. Trimming cost V 3 bases and J 8 bases; bases outside gene matches: 3. This CDR3 has 15 residues. Germline V gives CDR1 LNHNV, CDR2 YYDKDF (reference sequence). The CDR3: CATSRTSGGADEQFF. The CDR3 region has the DNA TGTGCCACCAGCAGGACTAGCGGGGGGGCCGATGAGCAGTTCTTC.

This clone was found a few times. V usage is TRBV30 and J usage is TRBJ2-1; 8 nucleotides match TRBD1. The junction had 13 bases not matched to a gene; V was cut back by 0 bases and J by 0 bases. Germline V CDR1 and CDR2: GTSNPN, SVGIG (reference sequence). The CDR3 totals 19 residues. CDR3 protein: CAWSVGTGTTRSSYNEQFF. The CDR3 DNA reads as TGTGCCTGGAGTGTAGGGACAGGCACTACACGGAGCTCCTACAATGAGCAGTTCTTC.

The chain combines TRBV5-5 with TRBJ1-6, with D hard to call. V lost 5 bases and J lost 4, with 10 bases in between. The CDR3 consists of 14 residues. CDR1 SGHKS and CDR2 YYEKEE come from the germline V gene (reference sequence). The CDR3: CASRTRAYNSPLHF. As DNA, the CDR3 is TGTGCCAGCAGAACTAGGGCGTATAATTCACCCCTCCACTTT.

The rearrangement uses TRBV4-1 and TRBJ2-2; a possible D gene is TRBD1 (7 bases). The CDR3 is 15 residues long. Germline V gene sequence: CDR1 MGHRA, CDR2 YSYEKL. Trimming pared 0 bases from V and 7 bases from J, leaving 12 bases between. The CDR3 region is CASSQEEGAFGELFF. CDR3 DNA: TGCGCCAGCAGCCAAGAGGAGGGGGCGTTCGGGGAGCTGTTTTTT.

The rearrangement joins TRBV29-1 to TRBJ2-1; 9 bases are a match to TRBD2. The CDR3 is 15 residues long. In germline, CDR1 is SQVTM, CDR2 ANQGSEA. J lost 6 bases, V lost 0 bases, and 6 bases had no gene match. CDR3 sequence reads: CSVEDLAGRVNEQFF. The CDR3 region has the DNA TGCAGCGTTGAAGATCTAGCGGGGAGGGTCAATGAGCAGTTCTTC.

This clone came up once. The chain uses TRBV7-3 and TRBJ2-1, with TRBD2 identical over 11 bases. J gave up 2 bases and V 5 bases, and 5 bases lay outside the gene matches. This CDR3 contains 16 residues. Germline assignment: CDR1 SGHTA and CDR2 FQGTGA. The CDR3 region is CASSLAGGIAYNEQFF. CDR3 nucleotide sequence: TGTGCCAGCAGCCTAGCGGGAGGAATCGCCTACAATGAGCAGTTCTTC. The whole variable domain, remainder taken from reference TRBV7-3 and TRBJ2-1, is GAGVSQTPSNKVTEKGKYVELRCDPISGHTALYWYRQSLGQGPEFLIYFQGTGAADDSGLPNDRFFAVRPEGSVSTLKIQRTERGDSAVYLCASSLAGGIAYNEQFFGPGTRLTVL.

This clone was recorded only once. This CDR3 is CASSSDRTSTDTQYF. CDR3 in DNA: TGTGCCAGCAGCTCGGACAGGACCAGCACAGATACGCAGTATTTT. The genes are TRBV28 and TRBJ2-3; 7 bases line up with TRBD1. The CDR3 is 15 residues long. In germline, CDR1 is MDHEN, CDR2 SYDVKM. V shed 6 bases and J 0 bases; nucleotides not matched to a gene: 6.

The CDR3 loop reads CASSLGGGEKLFF. In DNA, the CDR3 is TGCGCCAGCAGCTTGGGGGGGGGTGAAAAACTGTTTTTT. The chain links TRBV5-1 to TRBJ1-4, with a tentative D call TRBD1 (5 bases). CDR1 SGHRS and CDR2 YFSETQ come from the germline V gene. V dropped 0 bases and J dropped 7 bases, with 7 bases sitting between them. This CDR3 contains 13 residues.

The rearrangement links TRBV9 to TRBJ2-3; D may be TRBD1 (6 bases). Looked up from germline, CDR1 is SGDLS and CDR2 is YYNGEE. With 3 bases removed from V and 2 bases from J, the gap between germline ends came to 13 bases. The CDR3 spans 15 residues. The CDR3 bases are TGTGCCAGCAGCGAAGGGGGAGACTTCACAGATACGCAGTATTTT. Protein sequence: CASSEGGDFTDTQYF.

This clone was counted between two and nine times. The rearrangement links TRBV6-4 to TRBJ2-1; TRBD1 might be the D (5 bases). This CDR3 is built from 15 residues. The germline V and J ends were trimmed by 4 bases and 6 bases, with 16 bases remaining between them. Per germline, CDR1 MRHNA and CDR2 SNTAGT. CDR3 residues: CASSVGQGASNEQFF. The CDR3 DNA is TGTGCCAGCAGTGTTGGGCAGGGCGCCTCCAATGAGCAGTTCTTC.

V and J are TRBV19 and TRBJ2-7; no definite D call. The CDR3 spans 13 residues. The V end was cut by 5 bases, the J end by 7 bases, with 15 bases between. Per the germline V gene, CDR1 is LNHDA and CDR2 is SQIVND (reference sequence). CDR3 nucleotide sequence: TGTGCCAGTAGTCAAGGCCGTGACACGGAGCAGTACTTC. Translation: CASSQGRDTEQYF. The whole variable domain, remainder taken from reference TRBV19 and TRBJ2-7, is DGGITQSPKYLFRKEGQNVTLSCEQNLNHDAMYWYRQDPGQGLRLIYYSQIVNDFQKGDIAEGYSVSREKKESFPLTVTSAQKNPTAFYLCASSQGRDTEQYFGPGTRLTVT.

The gene calls are TRBV5-1 and TRBJ1-5, with 9 nucleotides matching TRBD1. CDR3 length equals 14 residues. The ends lost 4 bases at V and 4 bases at J; junction bases unmatched: 3. Germline V gives CDR1 SGHRS, CDR2 YFSETQ. The CDR3 region is CASSPGTGNQPQHF. CDR3 in DNA: TGCGCCAGCAGCCCTGGGACAGGGAATCAGCCCCAGCATTTT.

The J gene is TRBJ2-3, the V gene TRBV6-1; D is perhaps TRBD2 (5 bases). Trimming took 3 bases from V and 3 from J, leaving 13 bases between them. This CDR3 region has 15 residues. From germline, CDR1 is MNHNS and CDR2 SASEGT. CDR3 sequence reads: CASSEEVGETDTQYF. CDR3 DNA: TGTGCCAGCAGTGAGGAGGTTGGGGAAACAGATACGCAGTATTTT.

About this clone itself: The same CDR3 arises from other DNA sequences in this sample as well. The chain couples TRBV5-1 to TRBJ2-1; maybe TRBD2 (6 bases). With 1 base removed from V and 4 bases from J, the gap between germline ends came to 12 bases. The CDR3 totals 15 residues. The germline CDR1 and CDR2 sequences are SGHRS and YFSETQ. CDR3 DNA: TGCGCCAGCAGCTTGAGGCAGGGACTTTACAATGAGCAGTTCTTC. Translating gives CASSLRQGLYNEQFF.

This clone was seen once. The chain uses TRBV2 and TRBJ2-1; 12 nucleotides agree with TRBD1. This CDR3 is 19 amino acids long. Germline V gene data show CDR1 as SNHLY and CDR2 as FYNNEI. V was pared by 7 bases and J by 0 bases, with 13 bases of the junction left unmatched. The CDR3 loop is CASTLSGTGGESSYNEQFF. CDR3 DNA: TGTGCCAGCACCCTCTCGGGGACAGGGGGCGAGAGCTCCTACAATGAGCAGTTCTTC.

V gene TRBV2 combines with J gene TRBJ1-5, with 9 bases identical to TRBD1. Trimming at V came to 6 bases and at J to 4 bases, leaving 4 bases not matched to a gene. CDR3 length: 14 amino acids. Germline CDR1 SNHLY, CDR2 FYNNEI. The CDR3 region is CASSPDRGNQPQHF. The DNA for the CDR3 is TGTGCCAGCAGCCCGGACAGGGGAAATCAGCCCCAGCATTTT. Combining the CDR3 with reference TRBV2 and TRBJ1-5 gives the whole variable domain EPEVTQTPSHQVTQMGQEVILRCVPISNHLYFYWYRQILGQKVEFLVSFYNNEISEKSEIFDDQFSVERPDGSNFTLKIRSTKLEDSAMYFCASSPDRGNQPQHFGDGTRLSIL.